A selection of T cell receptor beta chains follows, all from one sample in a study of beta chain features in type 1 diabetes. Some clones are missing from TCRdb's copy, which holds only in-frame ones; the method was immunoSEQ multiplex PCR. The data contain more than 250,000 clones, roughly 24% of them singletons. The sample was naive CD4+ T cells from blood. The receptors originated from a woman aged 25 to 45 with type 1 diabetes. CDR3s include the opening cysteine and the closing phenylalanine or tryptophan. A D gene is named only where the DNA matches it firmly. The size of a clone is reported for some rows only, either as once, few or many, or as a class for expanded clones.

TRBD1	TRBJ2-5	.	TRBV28	CASRPAGQGERTQYF	TGTGCCAGCAGACCGGCGGGACAGGGAGAAAGGACCCAGTACTTC
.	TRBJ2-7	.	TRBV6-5	CASSQDSLYEQYF	TGTGCCAGCAGCCAGGACAGCCTATACGAGCAGTACTTC
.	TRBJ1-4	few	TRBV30	CAWSADSWSEKLFF	TGTGCCTGGAGCGCGGACAGTTGGAGTGAAAAACTGTTTTTT
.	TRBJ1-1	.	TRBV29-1	CSVEPRAGNTEAFF	TGCAGCGTTGAACCCAGGGCTGGAAACACTGAAGCTTTCTTT
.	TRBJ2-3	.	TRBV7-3	CASSSPVAEASTDTQYF	TGTGCCAGCAGTTCTCCCGTAGCAGAGGCTAGCACAGATACGCAGTATTTT
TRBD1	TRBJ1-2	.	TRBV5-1	CASSLVTGGPVDYGYTF	TGCGCCAGCAGCTTGGTAACAGGGGGCCCGGTCGACTATGGCTACACCTTC
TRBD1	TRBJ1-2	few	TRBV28	CASSYGTGYGYTF	TGTGCCAGCAGCTATGGGACAGGGTACGGCTACACCTTC
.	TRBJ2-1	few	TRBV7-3	CASSASSSYNEQFF	TGTGCCAGCAGCGCTAGTAGCTCCTACAATGAGCAGTTCTTC
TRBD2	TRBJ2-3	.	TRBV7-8	CASSTLLAGGPTDTQYF	TGTGCCAGCAGCACTTTACTAGCGGGAGGGCCGACAGATACGCAGTATTTT
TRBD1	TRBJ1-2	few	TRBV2	CASGSPQGNDYGYTF	TGTGCCAGCGGGAGCCCACAGGGGAACGATTATGGCTACACCTTC
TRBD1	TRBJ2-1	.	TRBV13	CASSWTGNNEQFF	TGTGCCAGCAGCTGGACAGGGAACAATGAGCAGTTCTTC
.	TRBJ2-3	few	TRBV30	CASNTDTQYF	TGTGCCTCTAACACAGATACGCAGTATTTT
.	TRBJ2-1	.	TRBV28	CASSLFREEQFF	TGTGCCAGCAGTTTATTTCGGGAGGAGCAGTTCTTC
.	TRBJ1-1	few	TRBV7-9	CASSSLSGKRTEAFF	TGTGCCAGCAGCTCCCTCTCCGGGAAGAGGACTGAAGCTTTCTTT
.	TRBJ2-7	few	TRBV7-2	CASSLARGNEQYF	TGTGCCAGCAGCTTAGCGAGGGGGAACGAGCAGTACTTC
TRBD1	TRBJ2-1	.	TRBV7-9	CASRGGQGYEQFF	TGTGCCAGCAGGGGTGGACAGGGGTATGAGCAGTTCTTC
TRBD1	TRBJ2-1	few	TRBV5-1	CASSLRGTGGDEQFF	TGCGCCAGCAGCTTACGCGGGACAGGAGGCGATGAGCAGTTCTTC
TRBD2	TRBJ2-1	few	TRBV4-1	CASTQLPSGLSYNEQFF	TGCGCCAGCACCCAACTTCCTAGCGGGCTCTCCTACAATGAGCAGTTCTTC
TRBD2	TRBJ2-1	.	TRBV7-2	CASSRLANEQFF	TGTGCCAGCAGCCGACTAGCCAATGAGCAGTTCTTC
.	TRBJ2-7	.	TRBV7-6	CASSLDRANEQYF	TGTGCCAGCAGCTTAGACAGGGCGAACGAGCAGTACTTC
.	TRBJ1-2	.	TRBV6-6	CAVLAASYGYTF	TGTGCCGTCCTAGCAGCTTCCTATGGCTACACCTTC
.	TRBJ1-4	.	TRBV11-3	CASTNNRGRKLFF	TGTGCCAGCACCAATAACCGGGGGAGAAAACTGTTTTTT
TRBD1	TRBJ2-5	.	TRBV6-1	CASTRDRAKTQYF	TGTGCCAGCACCAGGGACAGGGCGAAGACCCAGTACTTC
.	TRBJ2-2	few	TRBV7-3	CASGWTVGTGELFF	TGTGCCAGCGGGTGGACTGTTGGGACCGGGGAGCTGTTTTTT
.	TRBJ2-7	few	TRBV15	CATSKVRDSYEQYF	TGTGCCACCAGCAAAGTCAGGGACTCCTACGAGCAGTACTTC
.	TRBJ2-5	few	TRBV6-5	CASSYSIGGEETQYF	TGTGCCAGCAGTTACTCGATAGGGGGAGAAGAGACCCAGTACTTC
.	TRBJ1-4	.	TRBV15	CATSSQNWSGEKLFF	TGTGCCACCAGCAGCCAAAACTGGTCCGGGGAAAAACTGTTTTTT
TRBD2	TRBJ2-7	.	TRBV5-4	CASSPSGKYEQYF	TGTGCCAGCAGCCCTAGCGGGAAGTACGAGCAGTACTTC
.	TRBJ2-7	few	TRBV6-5	CASSFPGTYEQYF	TGTGCCAGCAGTTTCCCAGGGACCTACGAGCAGTACTTC
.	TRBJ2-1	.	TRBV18	CASSPQDIGGNEQFF	TGTGCCAGCTCACCGCAGGATATTGGAGGGAATGAGCAGTTCTTC
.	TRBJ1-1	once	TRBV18	CASSTQGNRDTEAFF	TGTGCCAGCTCCACACAGGGCAACCGGGACACTGAAGCTTTCTTT
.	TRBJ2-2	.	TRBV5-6	CASSLRQARNTGELFF	TGTGCCAGCAGCTTAAGACAGGCACGGAACACCGGGGAGCTGTTTTTT